This is a list of T cell receptor beta chains from one sample in a study of blood T cell repertoires in COVID-19. Some clones are missing from TCRdb's copy, which holds only in-frame ones; the method was immunoSEQ multiplex PCR. The table records tens of thousands of clones, just over 85% of them present only once. Sequencing was done on a sample of peripheral blood. These receptors were taken from a woman in her 70s with active COVID-19. Each CDR3 is given with its conserved first and last residue. The order of the fields is clone size, D gene, V gene, J gene, CDR3 DNA, CDR3 protein. D genes are given only for firm matches. Some rows mark clone size as missing; the rest say once, few, many or name a class of expanded clone.

>-|TRBD1|TRBV3-1/TRBV3-2|TRBJ2-7
TGTGCCAGCAGCCAAGATAGTGGACAGGGCGGCGAGCAGTACTTC
CASSQDSGQGGEQYF
>-|TRBD2|TRBV28|TRBJ2-1
TGTGCCAGCGGGAGCGGGGGGTTCCTAGGGTACAATGAGCAGTTCTTC
CASGSGGFLGYNEQFF
>few|TRBD1|TRBV7-2|TRBJ1-5
TGTGCCAGCAGCTTCACTACCTCCGGGACAGGGGCCGTTCAGCCCCAGCATTTT
CASSFTTSGTGAVQPQHF
>-|-|TRBV5-6|TRBJ2-5
TGTGCCAGCAGCCTTACAGGGAGGGCGGGAGAGACCCAGTACTTC
CASSLTGRAGETQYF
>-|-|TRBV21-1|TRBJ2-1
TGTGCCAGCAGCAATACCCCGACAGGGGGCCTTTATAGCTCCTACAATGAGCAGTTCTTC
CASSNTPTGGLYSSYNEQFF
>-|TRBD2|TRBV7-2|TRBJ2-5
TGTGCCAGCAGCGTCGGGAGCGGGGGAGAGACCCAGTACTTC
CASSVGSGGETQYF
>-|TRBD2|TRBV9|TRBJ2-1
TGTGCCAGCAGCGTAGCTCAAAGCGGGGGGGCCATGAGTTCCTACAATGAGCAGTTCTTC
CASSVAQSGGAMSSYNEQFF
>few|-|TRBV10-1|TRBJ1-1
TGCGCCAGCAGTGAGTCGACGGGTGAAGCTTTCTTT
CASSESTGEAFF
>-|TRBD1|TRBV28|TRBJ2-2
TGTGCCAGCAGTTTAGGGACAGGGGAGATCGGGGAGCTGTTTTTT
CASSLGTGEIGELFF
>-|-|TRBV3-1/TRBV3-2|TRBJ1-1
TGTGCCAGCAGCCTAAACACTGAAGCTTTCTTT
CASSLNTEAFF
>-|-|TRBV7-3|TRBJ2-3
TGTGCCAGCAGCTTAAGCCGGGAAGATACGCAGTATTTT
CASSLSREDTQYF
>-|-|TRBV28|TRBJ1-6
TGTGCCAGCAGTCCACTAAAATCCGATAATTCACCCCTCCACTTT
CASSPLKSDNSPLHF
>-|TRBD2|TRBV30|TRBJ2-3
TGTGCCTGGTTGGTTCCCGGCGGGGGTACGCAGTATTTT
CAWLVPGGGTQYF
>-|-|TRBV11-2|TRBJ2-5
TGTGCCAGCAGCTTCTCCGAGCAAGAGACCCAGTACTTC
CASSFSEQETQYF
>once|TRBD2|TRBV7-9|TRBJ2-4
TGTGCCAGCAGCTTAGGAGGACTAGCGGACAGCAAAAACATTCAGTACTTC
CASSLGGLADSKNIQYF
>-|TRBD1|TRBV7-2|TRBJ1-2
TGTGCCAGCAGCAAGACAGGGGACGGAAACTATGGCTACACCTTC
CASSKTGDGNYGYTF
>-|-|TRBV28|TRBJ1-1
TGTGCCAGCAGGGCTAGAGACACTGAAGCTTTCTTT
CASRARDTEAFF
>few|TRBD2|TRBV2|TRBJ2-3
TGTGCCAGCAGTAAACAGCGACTAGCGGGGACAGATACGCAGTATTTT
CASSKQRLAGTDTQYF
>-|-|TRBV3-1/TRBV3-2|TRBJ1-3
TGTGCCAGCAGCCAAGGGTGGCAGGGAAACACCATATATTTT
CASSQGWQGNTIYF
>-|-|TRBV11-2|TRBJ2-2
TGTGCCAGCAGCTCATCCCGGGGAAACGGGGAGCTGTTTTTT
CASSSSRGNGELFF
>-|-|TRBV5-4|TRBJ2-3
TGTGCCAGCAGCTCTCGGGGGGCGAGCACAGATACGCAGTATTTT
CASSSRGASTDTQYF
>-|-|TRBV7-9|TRBJ1-1
TGTGCCAGCAGCTACAGCTGGAACACTGAAGCTTTCTTT
CASSYSWNTEAFF
>-|-|TRBV16|TRBJ2-5
TGTGCCAGCAGCCAATCGGGGGCCACAGAGACCCAGTACTTC
CASSQSGATETQYF
>-|TRBD1|TRBV3-1/TRBV3-2|TRBJ1-1
TGTGCCAGCAGCCCCTCCAACAGGGGAACTGAAGCTTTCTTT
CASSPSNRGTEAFF
>-|TRBD2|TRBV7-2|TRBJ2-3
TGTGCCAGCAGCTGGGGACTAGCGGGGACTAGCACAGATACGCAGTATTTT
CASSWGLAGTSTDTQYF
>-|TRBD2|TRBV11-2|TRBJ2-2
TGTGCCAGCAGTACCGTGACTAGCGGGGCTACGAACACCGGGGAGCTGTTTTTT
CASSTVTSGATNTGELFF
>once|-|TRBV12-3/TRBV12-4|TRBJ1-2
TGTGCCAGCAGCCCCACAGTAGGAGGCTACACCTTC
CASSPTVGGYTF
>-|-|TRBV5-1|TRBJ2-4
TGCGCCAGCACCCCCGACTGGACCAAAAACATTCAGTACTTC
CASTPDWTKNIQYF
>-|TRBD2|TRBV11-2|TRBJ2-1
TGTGCCAGCAGCCGGGGCGGGGGGGACTACAATGAGCAGTTCTTC
CASSRGGGDYNEQFF
>-|-|TRBV10-3|TRBJ1-2
TGTGCCATCAGTGAGTCGACAGATGTGCCGTACACCTTC
CAISESTDVPYTF
>-|TRBD2|TRBV29-1|TRBJ2-3
TGCAGCGTTGTAGCGGGCCGCACAGATACGCAGTATTTT
CSVVAGRTDTQYF